The clone carrying this TCR beta chain was observed at least ten times. This CDR3 has 13 residues. V dropped 7 bases and J dropped 10 bases, with 19 bases sitting between them. In germline, CDR1 is MNHNY, CDR2 SVGAGI (reference sequence). The data were obtained in a study of human T cells and chemical hapten exposure. Individual cDNA molecules had unique molecular identifiers attached to them by the library. TCRdb independently ran MiXCR on the reads; one entry per CDR3 protein. In the table there are roughly 120,000 distinct CDR3 sequences, more than 8.5% of which are singletons. Total RNA was isolated from unfractionated whole blood.

Sequencing was done on a sample of whole blood. This sequence originates from a human donor in good health. Some clones in this sample may be carry-over from other donors' samples. The chain links TRBV6-6 to TRBJ1-1; D possibly corresponds to TRBD1 (5 bases). CDR3 DNA sequence: TGTGCCAGCAATGGGGGAGGATTTGGCGGAGCTTTCTTT. Translating gives CASNGGGFGGAFF.